This T cell receptor (beta chain) was sequenced in a study of blood T cells in healthy people across ages. Study-wide points: Diversity figures derived from one million T cells were judged to underestimate the true value. Because sorting was not performed, PBMCs prevented conclusive naive versus antigen-experienced comparison.

Germline lookup yields CDR1 ENHRY and CDR2 SYGVKD. The CDR3 covers 15 residues. Of note for this clonotype: Its antigen is currently unknown. This sequence may be a read error, since a much larger clone differs from it by one base.

Together with a sample-barcoded 5' primer, a J-beta primer mix was included in a second PCR lasting roughly 6 to 12 cycles. A single record per CDR3 protein comes from TCRdb applying MiXCR to the 5' RACE reads. The sample lists 650,000 to 700,000 distinct CDR3 sequences; about a third were seen once. Specimen: blood. This sequence originates from a woman older than 75 in good health. This sequence joins TRBV10-3 and TRBJ2-3; D remains unclear. CDR3 bases: TGTGCCATCGGTGACCCAGACGGCCTCACAGATACGCAGTATTTT. This codes for CAIGDPDGLTDTQYF.